Sequencing of this T cell receptor beta chain was carried out in a study of shared clonotypes between healthy human individuals. Regarding this clone: Its antigen is as yet unknown.

CDR3 length equals 16 residues. V was trimmed by 0 bases and J by 1 base, leaving 12 bases between them. Germline CDR1 reads MNHNY; CDR2 reads SVGAGI (reference sequence). Libraries were prepared by immunoSEQ multiplex PCR; TCRdb keeps only in-frame clonotypes and omits some of them. This table has 2.5 million or so clones, around nine tenths appearing once. Study findings and constraints: Sharing of clonotypes among donors was expected to vary with sequencing depth.

This chain links TRBV6-6 with TRBJ1-1, with D maybe TRBD1 (5 bases). This receptor was identified in a man younger than 35 in good health. Sequenced sample: naive CD4+ T cells sorted from blood. Subset noted: CD45RA+ positively selected. The CDR3 nucleotides are TGTGCCAGCAGTTACTCTTTCGAGGGGCCGAACACTGAAGCTTTCTTT. It encodes CASSYSFEGPNTEAFF.